The sequence of this T cell receptor beta chain was determined in a study of cytomegalovirus exposure and HLA in healthy donors. 13 Jbeta primers and 60 Vbeta primers were used for the PCR. Assay used: immunoSEQ multiplex PCR; TCRdb lists only in-frame clones, some missing. The table lists about 170,000 clones, roughly 73% of them singletons. Study findings and constraints: The number of N-insertions in an Asian-associated ancestry cluster was reportedly below the roughly 700-donor mean in a later analysis.

In the case of this clone: Its matching antigen is unknown.

The CDR3 sequence is 14 residues long. V trimming: 0 bases; J trimming: 6 bases; junction bases outside the gene matches: 7. CDR1 is GTSNPN and CDR2 is SVGIG in the germline V gene (reference sequence). Sequencing used PBMCs. The J gene is TRBJ2-7, the V gene TRBV30; 8 bases match TRBD1. The origin of this receptor is a female donor in good health and CMV-seronegative. This CDR3 reads CAWSVTTGGSEQYF. The CDR3, as DNA: TGTGCCTGGAGTGTAACTACAGGGGGTTCCGAGCAGTACTTC.